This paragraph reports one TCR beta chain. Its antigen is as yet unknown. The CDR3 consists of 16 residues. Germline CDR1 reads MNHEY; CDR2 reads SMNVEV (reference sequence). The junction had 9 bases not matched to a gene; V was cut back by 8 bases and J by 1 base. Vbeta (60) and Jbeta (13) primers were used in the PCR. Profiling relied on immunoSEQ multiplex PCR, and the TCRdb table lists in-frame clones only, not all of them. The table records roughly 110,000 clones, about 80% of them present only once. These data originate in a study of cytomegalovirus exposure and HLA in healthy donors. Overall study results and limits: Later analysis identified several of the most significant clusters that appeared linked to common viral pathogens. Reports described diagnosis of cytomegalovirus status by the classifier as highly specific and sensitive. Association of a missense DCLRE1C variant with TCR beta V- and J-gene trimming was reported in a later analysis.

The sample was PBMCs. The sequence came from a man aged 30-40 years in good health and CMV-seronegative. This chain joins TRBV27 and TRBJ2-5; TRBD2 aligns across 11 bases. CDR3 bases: TGTGCCAGCGGGAGCTATAGCGGGAGGGCCCAAGAGACCCAGTACTTC. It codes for CASGSYSGRAQETQYF.